This T cell receptor beta chain comes out of a study of T-cell memory formation after mild COVID-19. This clonotype was counted at least ten times. Each CDR3 protein gets one entry after TCRdb re-called the 5' RACE reads with MiXCR. This table holds tens of thousands of distinct CDR3 sequences, about an eighth found once. The V end was cut by 7 bases, the J end by 7 bases, with 16 bases between. The CDR3 contains 14 residues. Per germline, CDR1 SGHTA and CDR2 FQGNSA. Sequencing used PBMCs or a T cell subset sorted from them (not recorded which). This TCR came from a young man who had mild COVID-19 (a few samples of this study predate the infection). Cell type and time point are not known. The genes are TRBV7-2 and TRBJ2-2, with D possibly being TRBD1 or TRBD2 (5 bases each). The CDR3 reads CASILTPRGGELFF. DNA of the CDR3: TGTGCCAGCATCTTGACCCCGAGGGGCGGGGAGCTGTTTTTT.